Below, 9 T cell receptor beta chains from the same sample are listed, as sequenced in a study of shared clonotypes between healthy human individuals. Clones were sequenced by immunoSEQ multiplex PCR, and TCRdb holds only the in-frame ones, with some missing. This sample yields around 100,000 clones, of which 67% are seen a single time; approximately 49% belongs to the top ten. Sequencing used memory CD8+ T cells sorted from blood. Subset meaning: CD45RO+ cells pooled with CCR7-negative TemRA cells. These receptors were collected from a man aged 25-45 years in good health.

This clone was counted only a few times. The chain carries TRBV7-9 and TRBJ2-1, with TRBD2 matching 9 bases. J gave up 8 bases and V 1 base, and 9 bases lay outside the gene matches. The CDR3 is made up of 16 amino acids. Per germline, CDR1 SEHNR and CDR2 FQNEAQ (reference sequence). CDR3 protein: CASSLGSSGMDDEQFF. CDR3 nucleotide sequence: TGTGCCAGCAGCTTAGGGTCTAGCGGGATGGATGATGAGCAGTTCTTC.

This clone was seen repeatedly, ten times or more. The chain has TRBV7-9 and TRBJ2-5, with TRBD1 as a possible D gene (5 bases). This CDR3 comprises 12 residues. Per germline, CDR1 SEHNR and CDR2 FQNEAQ (reference sequence). Between the trimmed V and J ends, which lost 3 bases and 10 bases, there was a span of 12 bases. DNA for the CDR3: TGTGCCAGCAGCTTGGGGCTAATGGACCAGTACTTC. This translates into CASSLGLMDQYF.

The chain links TRBV27 to TRBJ2-1; TRBD2 is a possible D gene (5 bases). CDR1 is MNHEY, CDR2 SMNVEV, per germline (reference sequence). V gave up 3 bases and J gave up 3 bases, with 12 bases separating them. The CDR3 consists of 15 residues. The CDR3 loop reads CASSFNSGDYNEQFF. Here the CDR3 DNA reads TGTGCCAGCAGTTTTAATTCCGGGGACTACAATGAGCAGTTCTTC.

This clone has at least ten counts. V and J are TRBV5-4 and TRBJ1-1; D uncertain. V lost 1 base and J 5 bases, leaving 12 bases between the germline ends. Per the germline V gene, CDR1 is SGHNT and CDR2 is YYREEE (reference sequence). The CDR3 contains 14 residues. Written as DNA, the CDR3 is TGTGCCAGCAGCTTGACTATCGGCCAAACTGAAGCTTTCTTT. Amino acid sequence: CASSLTIGQTEAFF.

The CDR3 DNA is TGTGCCAGCAGCCCCCCACGGGACAGGGGGCCATACGAGCAGTACTTC. Translating it yields CASSPPRDRGPYEQYF. This chain links TRBV7-6 with TRBJ2-7; 12 nucleotides line up with TRBD1. J was trimmed by 4 bases and V by 5 bases; bases with no gene match: 9. Germline CDR1 and CDR2: SGHVS and FNYEAQ. CDR3 length equals 16 residues.

The chain carries TRBV19 and TRBJ1-5; D is uncertain. V lost 6 bases and J 1 base, leaving 16 bases between the germline ends. The CDR3 runs to 16 residues. Germline V gives CDR1 LNHDA, CDR2 SQIVND (reference sequence). The CDR3 here is CASRNGVGRSNQPQHF. CDR3 nucleotides: TGTGCCAGTAGGAACGGGGTTGGGAGGAGCAATCAGCCCCAGCATTTT.

The CDR3 DNA sequence: TGTGCCAGCAGTGATGGAGTAGGCGGGGGCCCTGGGGCCAACGTCCTGACTTTC. It specifies CASSDGVGGGPGANVLTF. V gene TRBV25-1 combines with J gene TRBJ2-6; D is possibly TRBD2 (7 bases). Trimming removed 3 bases from V and 2 bases from J, with 17 bases in between. The CDR3 runs to 18 residues. The germline V gene encodes CDR1 MGHDK and CDR2 SYGVNS.

V and J are TRBV19 and TRBJ2-7; the D gene is possibly TRBD2 (5 bases). Trimming removed 7 bases from V and 4 bases from J, with 8 bases in between. Germline CDR1 is LNHDA and CDR2 is SQIVND (reference sequence). The CDR3 totals 11 residues. The CDR3: CASTRGYEQYF. In nucleotides, the CDR3 is TGTGCCAGTACGCGCGGGTACGAGCAGTACTTC.

CDR3 bases: TGTGCCAGCAGCGGGAACAGGGGGCCCCAAGAGACCCAGTACTTC. This gives the protein CASSGNRGPQETQYF. This chain uses TRBV5-4 with TRBJ2-5; 9 bases fit TRBD1. The J segment lost 1 base and the V segment lost 4 bases, leaving 5 bases of the junction unmatched. The CDR3 loop spans 15 amino acids. CDR1 is SGHNT and CDR2 is YYREEE in the germline V gene (reference sequence).